This is a list of T cell receptor beta chains from one sample in a study of control samples from healthy donors and cancer patients. Sequencing was performed with immunoSEQ multiplex PCR; in TCRdb, only in-frame clones are kept and a portion is missing. Here the sample spans tens of thousands of clones, roughly nine tenths being singletons. Sequences were obtained from PBMCs. Receptor source: a man in his 60s with colorectal cancer. CDR3s include the opening cysteine and the closing phenylalanine or tryptophan. The D gene is left open where the match is weak. Clone size is not always given. Where it is, it says once, few, many or a class for expanded clones.

J gene | V gene | clone size | D gene | CDR3 protein | CDR3 DNA
TRBJ2-1 | TRBV5-1 | - | TRBD1 | CASSLGQGAGNEQFF | TGCGCCAGCAGCTTGGGACAGGGGGCTGGAAATGAGCAGTTCTTC
TRBJ1-1 | TRBV30 | - | TRBD1 | CAWGEGTGEAFF | TGTGCCTGGGGGGAAGGGACAGGTGAAGCTTTCTTT
TRBJ2-7 | TRBV19 | - | - | CASSMVWAGEYEQYF | TGTGCCAGTAGTATGGTGTGGGCAGGGGAATACGAGCAGTACTTC
TRBJ1-2 | TRBV3-1/TRBV3-2 | - | TRBD1 | CASSPGQDFPIF | TGTGCCAGCAGCCCGGGACAGGACTTCCCTATCTTC
TRBJ1-5 | TRBV5-1 | - | TRBD1 | CASSSTGDQPQHF | TGCGCCAGCAGCTCGACAGGGGATCAGCCCCAGCATTTT
TRBJ1-6 | TRBV10-1 | - | - | CASSESGTSPLHF | TGCGCCAGCAGTGAGTCCGGAACTTCACCCCTCCACTTT
TRBJ2-7 | TRBV5-4 | - | TRBD1 | CASSKGQPYEQYF | TGTGCCAGCAGCAAGGGACAGCCCTACGAGCAGTACTTC
TRBJ2-5 | TRBV7-3 | few | - | CASSLTPSIETQYF | TGTGCCAGCAGCTTAACGCCTAGCATCGAGACCCAGTACTTC
TRBJ2-3 | TRBV5-4 | - | TRBD2 | CASSSTSGGSTDTQYF | TGTGCCAGCAGCTCAACTAGCGGGGGGAGCACAGATACGCAGTATTTT
TRBJ2-5 | TRBV30 | - | TRBD2 | CAWSVTSGGEETQYF | TGTGCCTGGAGTGTAACCAGCGGGGGGGAAGAGACCCAGTACTTC
TRBJ2-7 | TRBV30 | - | - | CAWSVSGSASYEQYF | TGTGCCTGGAGTGTATCAGGGAGCGCGTCGTACGAGCAGTACTTC
TRBJ1-4 | TRBV29-1 | - | - | CSVDLTGAEKLFF | TGCAGCGTTGACCTGACAGGCGCTGAAAAACTGTTTTTT
TRBJ1-5 | TRBV5-6 | - | - | CASSYLGGQPQHF | TGTGCCAGCAGCTATCTGGGGGGACAGCCCCAGCATTTT
TRBJ1-2 | TRBV2 | - | - | CASTVIFGTYGYTF | TGTGCCAGCACCGTTATCTTTGGAACCTATGGCTACACCTTC
TRBJ2-2 | TRBV2 | - | - | CASSKTWANTGELFF | TGTGCCAGCAGTAAGACATGGGCGAACACCGGGGAGCTGTTTTTT
TRBJ2-5 | TRBV2 | - | - | CASSVGDQETQYF | TGTGCCAGCAGTGTGGGGGACCAAGAGACCCAGTACTTC
TRBJ2-5 | TRBV18 | - | - | CASSPQGAGTQETQYF | TGTGCCAGCTCACCACAAGGTGCAGGGACCCAAGAGACCCAGTACTTC